This T cell receptor (beta chain) was sequenced during a study of cytomegalovirus exposure and HLA in healthy donors. Healthy people donating bone marrow made up the donors. General observations from the study: Highest at DRB1 and lowest at HLA-C, TCR association rates differed among HLA loci in a later analysis. Several V segments, TRBV6-2 and TRBV6-3 among them, could not be told apart and were dropped.

V was cut by 0 bases and J by 3 bases, with 12 bases left in between. The CDR3 is made up of 15 amino acids. The germline V gene has CDR1 SGHTS and CDR2 YDEGEE. Remarks on this clone: Its antigen is unknown.

13 Jbeta primers and 60 Vbeta primers were used for the PCR. The assay was immunoSEQ multiplex PCR, and TCRdb's table has in-frame clones only and misses some. The table has 95,000 to 150,000 clones, 65% to 80% seen once; the top ten hold under 7%. This clonotype was sampled from a man aged 18 to 35 in good health and CMV-seropositive. This chain joins TRBV5-8 and TRBJ1-1; D is undetermined. The sequencing input was PBMCs. CDR3 bases: TGTGCCAGCAGCTTGGCCCGGGTTTACGACACTGAAGCTTTCTTT. It is translated as CASSLARVYDTEAFF.